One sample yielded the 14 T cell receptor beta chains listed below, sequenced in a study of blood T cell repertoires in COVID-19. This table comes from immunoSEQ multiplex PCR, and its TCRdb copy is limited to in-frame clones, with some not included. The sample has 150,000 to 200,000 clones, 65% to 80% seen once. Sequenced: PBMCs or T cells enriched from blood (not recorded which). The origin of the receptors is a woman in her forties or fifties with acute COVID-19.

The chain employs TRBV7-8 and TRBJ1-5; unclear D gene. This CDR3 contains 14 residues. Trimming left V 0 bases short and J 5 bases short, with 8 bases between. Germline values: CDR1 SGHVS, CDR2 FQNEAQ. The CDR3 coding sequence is TGTGCCAGCAGCTTAGCTTTCAGTGATCAGCCCCAGCATTTT. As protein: CASSLAFSDQPQHF.

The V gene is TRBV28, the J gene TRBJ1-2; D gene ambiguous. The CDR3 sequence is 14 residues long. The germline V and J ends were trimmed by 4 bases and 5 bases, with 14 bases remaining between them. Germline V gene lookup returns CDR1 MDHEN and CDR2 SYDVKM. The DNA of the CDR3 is TGTGCCAGCAGTTACACAGAGCTAACTTATGGCTACACCTTC. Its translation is CASSYTELTYGYTF.

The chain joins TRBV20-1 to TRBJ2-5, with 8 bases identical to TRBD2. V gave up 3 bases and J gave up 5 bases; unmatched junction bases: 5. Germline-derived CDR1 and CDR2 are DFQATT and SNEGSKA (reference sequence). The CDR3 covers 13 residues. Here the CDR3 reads CSASVSSGETQYF. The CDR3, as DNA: TGCAGTGCTAGTGTGTCTAGCGGGGAGACCCAGTACTTC.

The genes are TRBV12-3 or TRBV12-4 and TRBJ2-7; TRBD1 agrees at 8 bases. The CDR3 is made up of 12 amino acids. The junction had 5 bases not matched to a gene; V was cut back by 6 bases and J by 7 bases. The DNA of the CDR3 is TGTGCCAGCAGCATCAGGGGGCGTGAGCAGTACGTC. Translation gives CASSIRGREQYV.

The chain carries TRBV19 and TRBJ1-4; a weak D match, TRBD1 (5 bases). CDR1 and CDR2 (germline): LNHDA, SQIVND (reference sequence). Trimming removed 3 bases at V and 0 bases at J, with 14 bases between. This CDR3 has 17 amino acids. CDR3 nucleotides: TGTGCCAGTAGTATTAGGGCAGGGTCCGCAACTAATGAAAAACTGTTTTTT. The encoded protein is CASSIRAGSATNEKLFF. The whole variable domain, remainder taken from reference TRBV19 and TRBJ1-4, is DGGITQSPKYLFRKEGQNVTLSCEQNLNHDAMYWYRQDPGQGLRLIYYSQIVNDFQKGDIAEGYSVSREKKESFPLTVTSAQKNPTAFYLCASSIRAGSATNEKLFFGSGTQLSVL.

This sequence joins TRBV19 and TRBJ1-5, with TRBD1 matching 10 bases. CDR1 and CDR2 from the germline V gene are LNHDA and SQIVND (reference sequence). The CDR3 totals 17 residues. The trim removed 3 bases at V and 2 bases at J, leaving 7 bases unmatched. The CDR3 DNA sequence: TGTGCCAGTAGTATGACCGGGACAGGGGTAGGCAATCAGCCCCAGCATTTT. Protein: CASSMTGTGVGNQPQHF.

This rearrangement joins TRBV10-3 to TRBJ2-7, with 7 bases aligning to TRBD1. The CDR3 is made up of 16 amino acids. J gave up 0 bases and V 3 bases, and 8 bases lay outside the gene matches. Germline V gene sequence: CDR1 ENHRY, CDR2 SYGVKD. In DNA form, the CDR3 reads TGTGCCATCAGTGATCCCGAGACAGGGAGCTCCTACGAGCAGTACGTC. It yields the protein CAISDPETGSSYEQYV.

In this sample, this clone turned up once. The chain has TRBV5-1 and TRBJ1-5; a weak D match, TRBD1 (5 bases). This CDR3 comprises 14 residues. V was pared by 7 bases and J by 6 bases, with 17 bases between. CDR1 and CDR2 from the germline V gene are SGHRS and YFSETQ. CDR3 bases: TGCGCCAGCCCTTCCTACAGGTACGTTCAGCCCCAGCATTTT. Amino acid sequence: CASPSYRYVQPQHF.

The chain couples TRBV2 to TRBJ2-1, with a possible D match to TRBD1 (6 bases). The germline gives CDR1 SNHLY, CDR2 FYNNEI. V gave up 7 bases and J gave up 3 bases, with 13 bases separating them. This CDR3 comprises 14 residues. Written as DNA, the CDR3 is TGTGCCAGCATACTGGACAGTGTCTACAATGAGCAGTTCTTC. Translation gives CASILDSVYNEQFF.

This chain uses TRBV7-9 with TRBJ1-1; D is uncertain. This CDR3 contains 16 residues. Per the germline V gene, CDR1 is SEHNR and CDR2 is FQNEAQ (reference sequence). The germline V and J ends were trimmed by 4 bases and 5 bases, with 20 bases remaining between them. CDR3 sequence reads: CASSWESVRGRTEAFF. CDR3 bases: TGTGCCAGCAGCTGGGAATCGGTACGGGGTAGGACTGAAGCTTTCTTT. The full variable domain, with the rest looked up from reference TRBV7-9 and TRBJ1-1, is DTGVSQNPRHKITKRGQNVTFRCDPISEHNRLYWYRQTLGQGPEFLTYFQNEAQLEKSRLLSDRFSAERPKGSFSTLEIQRTEQGDSAMYLCASSWESVRGRTEAFFGQGTRLTVV.

CDR3 nucleotides: TGTGCCAGTAGTGATGGCGGGGGCACTGAAGCTTTCTTT. It specifies CASSDGGGTEAFF. The chain joins TRBV19 to TRBJ1-1; D is possibly TRBD1 (5 bases). The length of the CDR3 is 13 residues. Per germline, CDR1 LNHDA and CDR2 SQIVND (reference sequence). V gave up 5 bases and J gave up 4 bases, with 11 bases separating them.

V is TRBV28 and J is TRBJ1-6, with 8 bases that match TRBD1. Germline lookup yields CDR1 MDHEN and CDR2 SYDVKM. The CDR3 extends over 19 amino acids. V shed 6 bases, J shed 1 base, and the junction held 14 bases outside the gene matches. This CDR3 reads CASSPESRTGRSYNSPLHF. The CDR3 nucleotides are TGTGCCAGCAGCCCAGAGAGTAGGACAGGGCGGTCCTATAATTCACCCCTCCACTTT. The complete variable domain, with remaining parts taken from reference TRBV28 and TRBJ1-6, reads DVKVTQSSRYLVKRTGEKVFLECVQDMDHENMFWYRQDPGLGLRLIYFSYDVKMKEKGDIPEGYSVSREKKERFSLILESASTNQTSMYLCASSPESRTGRSYNSPLHFGNGTRLTVT.

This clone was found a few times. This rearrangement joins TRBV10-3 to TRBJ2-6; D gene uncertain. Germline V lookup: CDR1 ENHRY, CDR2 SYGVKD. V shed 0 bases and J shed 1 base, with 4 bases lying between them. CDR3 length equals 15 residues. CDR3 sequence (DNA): TGTGCCATCAGTGAGTCCTTTTCTGGGGCCAACGTCCTGACTTTC. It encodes CAISESFSGANVLTF.

For the CDR3, the DNA is TGTGCCAGCAGCTTAGTTGGCGGCACCACAGATACGCAGTATTTT. It is translated as CASSLVGGTTDTQYF. The chain is built from TRBV7-6 and TRBJ2-3; D gene uncertain. CDR3 length: 15 amino acids. Between the trimmed V and J ends, which lost 1 base and 2 bases, there was a span of 10 bases. Germline V gene lookup returns CDR1 SGHVS and CDR2 FNYEAQ.